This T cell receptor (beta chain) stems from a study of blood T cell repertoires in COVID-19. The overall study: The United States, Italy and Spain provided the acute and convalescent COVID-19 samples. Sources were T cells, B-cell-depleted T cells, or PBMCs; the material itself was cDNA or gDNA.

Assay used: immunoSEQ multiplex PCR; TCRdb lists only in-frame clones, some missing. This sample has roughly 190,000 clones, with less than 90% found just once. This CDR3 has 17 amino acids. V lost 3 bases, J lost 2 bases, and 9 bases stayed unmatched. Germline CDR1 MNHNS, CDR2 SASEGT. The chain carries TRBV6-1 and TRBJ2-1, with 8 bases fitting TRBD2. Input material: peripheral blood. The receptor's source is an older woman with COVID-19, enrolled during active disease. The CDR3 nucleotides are TGTGCCAGCAGTGATATCCTAGCGGGTCTAACCTACAATGAGCAGTTCTTC. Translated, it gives CASSDILAGLTYNEQFF.